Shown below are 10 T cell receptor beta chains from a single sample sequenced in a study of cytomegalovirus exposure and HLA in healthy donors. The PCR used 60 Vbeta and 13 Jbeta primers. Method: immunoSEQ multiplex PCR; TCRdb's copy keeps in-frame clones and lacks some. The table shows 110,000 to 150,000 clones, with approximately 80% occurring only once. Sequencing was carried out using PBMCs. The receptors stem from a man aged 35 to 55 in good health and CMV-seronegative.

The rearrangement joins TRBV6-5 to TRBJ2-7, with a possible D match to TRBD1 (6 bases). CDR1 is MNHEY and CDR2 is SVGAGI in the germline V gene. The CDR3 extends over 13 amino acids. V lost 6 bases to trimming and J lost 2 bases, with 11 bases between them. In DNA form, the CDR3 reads TGTGCCAGCAGGACGGACAGAACCTACGAGCAGTACTTC. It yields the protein CASRTDRTYEQYF.

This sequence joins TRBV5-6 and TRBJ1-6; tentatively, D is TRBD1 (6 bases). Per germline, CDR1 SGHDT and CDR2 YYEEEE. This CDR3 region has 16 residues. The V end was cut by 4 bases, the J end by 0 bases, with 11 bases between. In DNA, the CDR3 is TGTGCCAGCAGCACAGGGCACCGCTCCTATAATTCACCCCTCCACTTT. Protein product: CASSTGHRSYNSPLHF.

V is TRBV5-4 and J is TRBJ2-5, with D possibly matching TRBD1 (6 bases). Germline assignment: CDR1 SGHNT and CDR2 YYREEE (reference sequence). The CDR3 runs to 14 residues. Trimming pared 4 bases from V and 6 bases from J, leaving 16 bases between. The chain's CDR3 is CASSPSQGQKTQYF. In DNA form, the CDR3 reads TGTGCCAGCAGCCCCTCACAGGGTCAAAAGACCCAGTACTTC. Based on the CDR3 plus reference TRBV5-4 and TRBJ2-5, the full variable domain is ETGVTQSPTHLIKTRGQQVTLRCSSQSGHNTVSWYQQALGQGPQFIFQYYREEENGRGNFPPRFSGLQFPNYSSELNVNALELDDSALYLCASSPSQGQKTQYFGPGTRLLVL.

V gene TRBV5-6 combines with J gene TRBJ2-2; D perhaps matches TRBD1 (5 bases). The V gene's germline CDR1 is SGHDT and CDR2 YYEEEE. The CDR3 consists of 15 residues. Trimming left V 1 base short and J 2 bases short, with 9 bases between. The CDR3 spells CASSLTGPNTGELFF. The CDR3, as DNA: TGTGCCAGCAGCTTGACAGGACCAAACACCGGGGAGCTGTTTTTT.

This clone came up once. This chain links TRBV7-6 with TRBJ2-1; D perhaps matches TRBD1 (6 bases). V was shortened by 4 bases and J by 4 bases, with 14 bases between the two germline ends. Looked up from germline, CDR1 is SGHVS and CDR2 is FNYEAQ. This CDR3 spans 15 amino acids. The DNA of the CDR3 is TGTGCCAGCAGCTCAGGGGTGGGCGGATACAATGAGCAGTTCTTC. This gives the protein CASSSGVGGYNEQFF.

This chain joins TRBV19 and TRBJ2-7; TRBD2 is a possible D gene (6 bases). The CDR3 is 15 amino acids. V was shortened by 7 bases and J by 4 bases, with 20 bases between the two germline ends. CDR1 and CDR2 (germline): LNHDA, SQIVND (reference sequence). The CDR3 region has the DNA TGTGCCAGTACCCCAGGGACCGGGAGCTATTACGAGCAGTACTTC. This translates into CASTPGTGSYYEQYF.

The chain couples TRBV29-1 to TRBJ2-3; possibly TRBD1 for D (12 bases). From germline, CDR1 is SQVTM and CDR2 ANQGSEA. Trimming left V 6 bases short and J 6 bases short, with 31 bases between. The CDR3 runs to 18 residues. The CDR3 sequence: CSVAGTGGFSGGADTQYF. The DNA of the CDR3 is TGCAGCGTGGCCGGGACAGGGGGCTTTAGCGGGGGGGCTGATACGCAGTATTTT.

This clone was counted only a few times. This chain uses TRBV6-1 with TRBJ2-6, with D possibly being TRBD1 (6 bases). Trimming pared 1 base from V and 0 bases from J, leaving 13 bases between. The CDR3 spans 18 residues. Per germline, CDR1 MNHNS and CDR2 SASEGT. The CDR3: CASSEGTGSYSGANVLTF. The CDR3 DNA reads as TGTGCCAGCAGTGAAGGAACAGGGTCCTACTCTGGGGCCAACGTCCTGACTTTC.

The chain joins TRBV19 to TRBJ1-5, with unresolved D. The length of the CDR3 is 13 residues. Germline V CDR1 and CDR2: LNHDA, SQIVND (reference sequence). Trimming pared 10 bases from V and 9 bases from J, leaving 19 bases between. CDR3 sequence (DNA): TGTGCCATATCGAGCGGAGCTCGCGTGCCCCAGCATTTT. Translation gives CAISSGARVPQHF.

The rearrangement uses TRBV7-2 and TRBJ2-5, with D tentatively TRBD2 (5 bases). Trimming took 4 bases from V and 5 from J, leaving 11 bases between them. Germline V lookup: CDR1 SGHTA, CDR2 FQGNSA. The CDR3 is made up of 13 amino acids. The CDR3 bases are TGTGCCAGCAGCTCCAGCGGACGGGAGACCCAGTACTTC. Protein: CASSSSGRETQYF.